This T cell receptor beta chain stems from a study of PD-1 blockade in classical Hodgkin lymphoma. Regarding the study as a whole: Those starting nivolumab under 1 year post-ASCT were excluded. The diversity seen at baseline in complete responders resembled that of newly diagnosed patients.

CDR1 and CDR2 from the germline V gene are SGHTA and FQGTGA. J was trimmed by 4 bases and V by 1 base; bases with no gene match: 8. The CDR3 is 16 residues long. In the case of this clone: Its antigen is currently unknown.

Time point indicated: cycle 4 day 1 (C4D1), after five to seven weeks of nivolumab. Each patient relapsed following autologous stem cell transplantation, and prior brentuximab vedotin exposure differed. Relapsed/refractory classical Hodgkin lymphoma patients had complete, partial or progressive responses. The method was immunoSEQ multiplex PCR; TCRdb's version includes in-frame clones alone and lacks a portion of them. The top ten clones hold roughly 1.9% of a sample with 80,000 to 100,000 clones, 85% to 95% of them seen once. This receptor was obtained from a human donor with classical Hodgkin lymphoma. This specimen consisted of peripheral blood mononuclear cells (PBMCs), obtained before the fourth cycle of nivolumab. The rearrangement joins TRBV7-3 to TRBJ2-7; 9 nucleotides align to TRBD1. CDR3 protein: CASSLNPGQGSYEQYF. DNA for the CDR3: TGTGCCAGCAGCTTAAACCCGGGACAGGGCTCTTACGAGCAGTACTTC.